This T cell receptor beta chain is drawn from a study of CD8+CD57+ T cells in acquired aplastic anemia. About the study: Sorted CD4+ and CD8+ cells yielded DNA averaging around 3.2 ug.

TCR beta VDJ combinations and CDR3 sequences were profiled from genomic DNA. MiXCR, applied by TCRdb to the reads, yields one record per CDR3 protein. The repertoire holds 68,000 or so distinct CDR3 sequences, with roughly half as singletons. A remark on this clonotype: One end of the junction is discordant with germline, which a read error may explain.

Germline V gene lookup returns CDR1 SNHLY and CDR2 FYNNEI. The CDR3 is 10 residues long. This clonotype was sampled from a human donor in good health, serving as a control. The sequencing input was sorted CD4+, CD8+, or CD8+CD57+ T cells (not recorded which) from PBMCs. J is TRBJ2-7 and V is TRBV2; D gene uncertain. The CDR3 region has the DNA TGTGCCGGCAGCGTCTACGAGCAGTACTTC. Its translation: CAGSVYEQYF.